A selection of T cell receptor beta chains follows, all from one sample in a study of technical replicates of blood from a handful of donors. Measured with immunoSEQ multiplex PCR; TCRdb has only the in-frame clones, and not every one. The sample shows 62,000 or so clones, around 90% of them seen only once. Sequencing was performed on PBMCs. Receptors were obtained from a human donor in good health. Some clones in this sample may be carry-over from other donors' samples. Both conserved end residues are trimmed from each CDR3. Where a row states a size, it is once, few, many or the class of an expanded clone; other rows omit it.

abundance	v_gene	j_gene	CDR3aa
.	TRBV15	TRBJ1-2	ATSRRGQAHYGYT
.	TRBV30	TRBJ2-4	AWSGKGTGAKNIQY
.	TRBV6-4	TRBJ1-1	ASRDGGAGTEAF
.	TRBV4-2	TRBJ1-3	ASSQSRDTVSGNTIY
.	TRBV4-1	TRBJ2-5	ASSDNRAQLLETQY
.	TRBV21-1	TRBJ1-6	ASSNWDRSNSPLH
.	TRBV6-5	TRBJ1-1	ASTRQGITEAF
.	TRBV2	TRBJ2-2	ASSEFGRGAGELF
.	TRBV7-9	TRBJ2-5	ASSTRTSGIGETQY
.	TRBV2	TRBJ2-2	ASRKGTGKGTGELF
.	TRBV25-1	TRBJ1-2	ASTSGALAGYT
.	TRBV6-4	TRBJ2-1	ASSTSFGGRGVDEQF
.	TRBV11-2	TRBJ2-3	ASSFGAGVRYTQY
.	TRBV5-5	TRBJ2-1	ASSTGQYYNEQF
.	TRBV7-6	TRBJ2-1	ASSVKWLADYNEQF
.	TRBV2	TRBJ1-4	ASSRQLIQGSTNEKLF
.	TRBV25-1	TRBJ1-6	ASSAGQGINSPLH
.	TRBV18	TRBJ1-1	ASSDRNTEAF
.	TRBV7-7	TRBJ1-5	ASSLEVGRARLLNQPQH
.	TRBV23-1	TRBJ1-5	ASSHQWASPDSNQPQH
.	TRBV5-1	TRBJ1-6	ASSLTGINSPLH
.	TRBV7-9	TRBJ1-2	ASSWTGRLSYT
.	TRBV19	TRBJ1-1	ASTNRVNTEAF
few	TRBV10-3	TRBJ1-1	AISDLSGTEAF
.	TRBV7-3	TRBJ2-2	ASSQDNGATGELF
.	TRBV2	TRBJ2-7	ASSQNRGPYEQY
.	TRBV7-7	TRBJ2-2	ASSPGGAVGGELF
.	TRBV19	TRBJ2-1	ASTDIYAEQF
.	TRBV7-2	TRBJ2-1	ASSERGGRNEQF
.	TRBV4-3	TRBJ2-1	ASSQDVAGGRNEQF
.	TRBV5-8	TRBJ1-1	ASSWDDRLGTEAF
few	TRBV2	TRBJ2-7	ASSEVTGKLHEQY
.	TRBV18	TRBJ1-2	ASSPPGRTGDSGYT
few	TRBV6-4	TRBJ1-1	ASSPGTGNTEAF
.	TRBV5-1	TRBJ2-5	ASSLLDRDQETQY
.	TRBV6-5	TRBJ2-1	ASRPGTSGYNEQF
.	TRBV5-8	TRBJ2-7	ASSLWQGGSYEQY